This entry features one T cell receptor beta chain sequence. These data come from a study of blood T cell repertoires in COVID-19. Across the whole study: The study drew acute and convalescent COVID-19 samples from the United States, Italy and Spain. Nucleic acid was either cDNA or gDNA, and it came from T cells, B-cell-depleted T cells, or PBMCs.

The CDR3 totals 18 residues. J gave up 0 bases and V 4 bases, and 13 bases lay outside the gene matches. CDR1 MGHRA and CDR2 YSYEKL come from the germline V gene. Methods used by the authors: Nucleated cell counts were estimated from reference gene primer amplification. The repertoire was sequenced with immunoSEQ multiplex PCR; TCRdb's copy has only in-frame clones and lacks some. The V and J calls and clone size are taken from that table; D and trimming were inferred from the DNA. The sample carries some 200,000 clones, approximately 84% recorded once. The chain recombines TRBV4-1 with TRBJ1-2, with TRBD1 matching 8 bases. Sequenced: peripheral blood. The clonotype was recovered from a man aged 45-65 years with acute or convalescent COVID-19. CDR3 protein: CASSRIVGQGAPNYGYTF. The CDR3 coding sequence is TGCGCCAGCAGCCGCATCGTAGGCCAGGGGGCGCCTAACTATGGCTACACCTTC.